Listed below are T cell receptor beta chains from one sample, sequenced in a study of shared clonotypes between healthy human individuals. Profiled with immunoSEQ multiplex PCR; TCRdb holds only in-frame clones, not every one. The sample lists roughly 1,500,000 clones; approximately 98.5% were seen once. Sequencing was performed on naive CD4+ T cells sorted from blood. The receptors originated from a man in his thirties or forties in good health. Each CDR3 is given with its conserved first and last residue. The D gene is left open where the match is weak. Only some rows state a clone size, as once, few, many or a class for expanded clones.

j_call: TRBJ1-3; d_call: NA; v_call: TRBV5-1; clone_size: NA; cdr3_aa: CASSSQGYRNTIYF; cdr3_nt: TGCGCCAGCAGCTCACAAGGGTATAGGAACACCATATATTTT
j_call: TRBJ2-1; d_call: NA; v_call: TRBV5-1; clone_size: NA; cdr3_aa: CASSGGTTGSEQFF; cdr3_nt: TGCGCCAGCAGCGGAGGGACAACCGGATCTGAGCAGTTCTTC
j_call: TRBJ2-3; d_call: NA; v_call: TRBV18; clone_size: NA; cdr3_aa: CASSPRRSTDTQYF; cdr3_nt: TGTGCCAGCTCACCAAGGAGGTCCACAGATACGCAGTATTTT
j_call: TRBJ2-7; d_call: NA; v_call: TRBV27; clone_size: NA; cdr3_aa: CASSLQTGPYEQYF; cdr3_nt: TGTGCCAGCAGTTTACAGACAGGTCCCTACGAGCAGTACTTC
j_call: TRBJ2-3; d_call: TRBD2; v_call: TRBV5-4; clone_size: NA; cdr3_aa: CASRWTSGTTDTQYF; cdr3_nt: TGTGCCAGCAGATGGACTAGCGGGACCACAGATACGCAGTATTTT
j_call: TRBJ2-1; d_call: TRBD2; v_call: TRBV27; clone_size: NA; cdr3_aa: CASRVTSGRRVNEQFF; cdr3_nt: TGTGCCAGCAGGGTGACGAGCGGGAGGCGCGTCAATGAGCAGTTCTTC
j_call: TRBJ2-1; d_call: NA; v_call: TRBV7-9; clone_size: NA; cdr3_aa: CASSLSSFNEQFF; cdr3_nt: TGTGCCAGCAGCTTATCCTCCTTCAATGAGCAGTTCTTC
j_call: TRBJ2-3; d_call: TRBD1; v_call: TRBV2; clone_size: NA; cdr3_aa: CASSEGRQGADTQYF; cdr3_nt: TGTGCCAGCAGTGAGGGGAGACAGGGCGCAGATACGCAGTATTTT
j_call: TRBJ2-6; d_call: TRBD1; v_call: TRBV18; clone_size: once; cdr3_aa: CASSDRQGPSGANVLTF; cdr3_nt: TGTGCCAGCTCGGATCGACAGGGCCCCTCTGGGGCCAACGTCCTGACTTTC
j_call: TRBJ2-7; d_call: NA; v_call: TRBV7-2; clone_size: NA; cdr3_aa: CASTLSLSARPYEQYF; cdr3_nt: TGTGCCAGCACCCTTAGTTTAAGCGCGAGGCCGTACGAGCAGTACTTC
j_call: TRBJ1-2; d_call: TRBD1; v_call: TRBV18; clone_size: NA; cdr3_aa: CASSPSGQGASGYTF; cdr3_nt: TGTGCCAGCTCACCCAGCGGACAGGGGGCTAGTGGCTACACCTTC
j_call: TRBJ2-7; d_call: NA; v_call: TRBV9; clone_size: NA; cdr3_aa: CASSVEATGNGEQYF; cdr3_nt: TGTGCCAGCAGCGTAGAGGCAACGGGTAACGGCGAGCAGTACTTC
j_call: TRBJ2-7; d_call: NA; v_call: TRBV5-1; clone_size: NA; cdr3_aa: CASSLADRFGYEQYF; cdr3_nt: TGCGCCAGCAGCTTGGCCGACAGGTTCGGCTACGAGCAGTACTTC